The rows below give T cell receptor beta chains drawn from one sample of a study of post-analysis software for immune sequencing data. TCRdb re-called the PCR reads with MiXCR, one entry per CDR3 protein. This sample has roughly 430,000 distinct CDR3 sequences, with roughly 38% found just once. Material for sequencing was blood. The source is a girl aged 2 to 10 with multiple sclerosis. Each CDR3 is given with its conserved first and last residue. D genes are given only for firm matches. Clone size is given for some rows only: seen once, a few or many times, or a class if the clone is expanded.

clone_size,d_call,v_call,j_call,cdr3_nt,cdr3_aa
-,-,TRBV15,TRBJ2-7,TGTGCCACCAGCACCAATCGGGACACCTCCTACGAGCAGTACTTC,CATSTNRDTSYEQYF
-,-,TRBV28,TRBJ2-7,TGTGCCAGCAGTCCGGTAGCATCGGGTTCCGAGCAGTACTTC,CASSPVASGSEQYF
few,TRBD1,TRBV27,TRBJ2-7,TGTGCCAGCAGTTTATCGGGCCGGGACAGGGTCCACTACGAGCAGTACTTC,CASSLSGRDRVHYEQYF
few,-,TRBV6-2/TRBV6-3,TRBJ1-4,TGTGCCAGCAGCCCCGGGGGATCCACATTCGGAGAAAAACTGTTTTTT,CASSPGGSTFGEKLFF
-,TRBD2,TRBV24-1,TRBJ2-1,TGTGCCACCAGCCCCCGGGGGGAGCTTCGCTCCTACAATGAGCAGTTCTTC,CATSPRGELRSYNEQFF
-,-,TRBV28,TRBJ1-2,TGTGCCAGCAGCGAACAGGGAAATGGCCACACCTTC,CASSEQGNGHTF
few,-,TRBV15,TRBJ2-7,TGTGCCACCAGCACAGTAATCCCGGGACACCTCTCCTACGAGCAGTACTTC,CATSTVIPGHLSYEQYF
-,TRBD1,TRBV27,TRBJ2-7,TGTGCCAGCAGTACCGGGACAGCCGCCTTCGAGCAGTACTTC,CASSTGTAAFEQYF
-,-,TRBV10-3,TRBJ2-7,TGTGCCATCAGTCCGGGGTACGAGCAGTACTTC,CAISPGYEQYF
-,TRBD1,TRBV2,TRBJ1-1,TGTGCCAGCAGTGAAGCGCGGGACAGCCCTATTGTAGCTTTCTTT,CASSEARDSPIVAFF
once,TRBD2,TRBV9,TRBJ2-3,TGTGCCAGCAGCGAAGGACTAGCGGTGCCCATAAGGAGCACGCAGTATTTT,CASSEGLAVPIRSTQYF
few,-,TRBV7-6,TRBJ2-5,TGTGCCAGCAGCTTCCGGGTGTACCAAGAGACCCAGTACTTC,CASSFRVYQETQYF
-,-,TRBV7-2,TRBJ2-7,TGTGCCAGCAGCTTATGGGGGGTAAACGAGCAGTACTTC,CASSLWGVNEQYF
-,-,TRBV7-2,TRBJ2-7,TGTGCCAGCAGCCGGAGAGGGCAAGGCGAGCAGTACTTC,CASSRRGQGEQYF
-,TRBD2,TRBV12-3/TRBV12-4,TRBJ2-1,TGTGCCAGCAGCTTAGGGGCGGGACTAGCGGGTGACAATGAGCAGTTCTTC,CASSLGAGLAGDNEQFF
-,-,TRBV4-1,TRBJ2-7,TGCGCCAGCAGCCAACAGGGACCTGTTGGTTCCTACGAGCAGTACTTC,CASSQQGPVGSYEQYF
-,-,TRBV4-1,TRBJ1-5,TGCGCCAGCAGCCAAGATTGGGCAGTAGGCAATCAGCCCCAGCATTTT,CASSQDWAVGNQPQHF
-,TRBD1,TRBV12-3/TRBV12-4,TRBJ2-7,TGTGCCAGCAGGCTGCAGACAGGGGGCAGCTACGAGCAGTACTTC,CASRLQTGGSYEQYF
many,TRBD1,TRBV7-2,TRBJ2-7,TGTGCCAGCAGCTTGCGGACAGGGAAGGACTACGAGCAGTACTTC,CASSLRTGKDYEQYF
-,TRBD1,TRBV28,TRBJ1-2,TGTGCCAGCAGTTTGGGGACAGCGCTTCTCGGTGGCTACACCTTC,CASSLGTALLGGYTF
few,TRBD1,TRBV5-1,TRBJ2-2,TGCGCCAGCAGCTCACAGGACAGGGCCACCGGGGAGCTGTTTTTT,CASSSQDRATGELFF
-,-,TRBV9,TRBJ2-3,TGTGCCAGCAGCGTAGGAATCGGGGGCAGTCAGAACACAGATACGCAGTATTTT,CASSVGIGGSQNTDTQYF
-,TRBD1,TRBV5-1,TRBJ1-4,TGCGCCAGCAGCTTGAAGGGGACAGGGGATGAAAAACTGTTTTTT,CASSLKGTGDEKLFF
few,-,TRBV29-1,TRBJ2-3,TGCAGCGTTGAAGGTAACCTTAGGGATACGCAGTATTTT,CSVEGNLRDTQYF
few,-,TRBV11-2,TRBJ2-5,TGTGCCAGCAGACGACCGGGACACGATCAAGAGACCCAGTACTTC,CASRRPGHDQETQYF
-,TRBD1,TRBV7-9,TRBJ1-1,TGTGCCAGCAGCTTAGGACAGGGGGAAGGGTTGAGCACTGAAGCTTTCTTT,CASSLGQGEGLSTEAFF
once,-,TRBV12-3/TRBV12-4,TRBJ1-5,TGTGCCAGCAGTTCCGGGTTGGGGCCGAGCAATCAGCCCCAGCATTTT,CASSSGLGPSNQPQHF
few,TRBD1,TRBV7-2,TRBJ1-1,TGTGCCAGCAGCTTATCTAGGGGGCCCCGGCGGACTGAAGCTTTCTTT,CASSLSRGPRRTEAFF
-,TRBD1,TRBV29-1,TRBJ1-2,TGCAGCGTTTGGGGACAGGGGCCCTATGGCTACACCTTC,CSVWGQGPYGYTF
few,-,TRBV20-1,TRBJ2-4,TGCAGTGCTAGAGTGGGGAGACTAGCCAAAAACATTCAGTACTTC,CSARVGRLAKNIQYF
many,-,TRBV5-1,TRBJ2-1,TGCGCCAGCCATATACCAGGGGAGGGTGATGAGCAGTTCTTC,CASHIPGEGDEQFF
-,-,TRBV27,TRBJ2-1,TGTGCCAGCAGTTTAAGGGGGGCGCCCTCGAATGAGCAGTTCTTC,CASSLRGAPSNEQFF
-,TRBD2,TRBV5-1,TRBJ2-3,TGCGCCAGCAGCCTACGGACTAGCGGGGCCACAGATACGCAGTATTTT,CASSLRTSGATDTQYF
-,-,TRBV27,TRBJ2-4,TGTGCCAGCAGAGCGCTAGCCAAAAACATTCAGTACTTC,CASRALAKNIQYF
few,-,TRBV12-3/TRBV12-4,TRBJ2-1,TGTGCCAGCAGGGCCCCTTCCCGCGGTGAGCAGTTCTTC,CASRAPSRGEQFF
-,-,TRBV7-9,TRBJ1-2,TGTGCCAGCAGCTTCCGGAACTATGGCTACACCTTC,CASSFRNYGYTF
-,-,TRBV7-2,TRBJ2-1,TGTGCCGGCAGCTTAGTGGGGTACAATGAGCAGTTCTTC,CAGSLVGYNEQFF
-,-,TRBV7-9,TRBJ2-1,TGTGCCAGCAGCTTAAGTCGGATCTACAATGAGCAGTTCTTC,CASSLSRIYNEQFF
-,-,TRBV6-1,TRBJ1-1,TGTGCCAGCAGTGAAGGGGTAGACCGACGTAGGGCTTTCTTT,CASSEGVDRRRAFF
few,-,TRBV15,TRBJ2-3,TGTGCCACCAGCAAGGGTTTTCTGGACCAGCGGGCAGATACGCAGTATTTT,CATSKGFLDQRADTQYF
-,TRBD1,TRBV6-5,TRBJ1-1,TGTGCCAGCAGTTTTGGGGACAGGGGGATGAACACTGAAGCTTTCTTT,CASSFGDRGMNTEAFF
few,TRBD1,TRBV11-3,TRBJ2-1,TGTGCCAGCAGCTCCCAGGGACAGGTAGGCGACTACAATGAGCAGTTCTTC,CASSSQGQVGDYNEQFF
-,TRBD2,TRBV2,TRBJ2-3,TGTGCCAGCGTTGAACGGGAGGGGCCCACAGATACGCAGTATTTT,CASVEREGPTDTQYF
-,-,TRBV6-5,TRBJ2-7,TGTGCCAGCAGTTACGGACAGATCTCCTACGAGCAGTACTTC,CASSYGQISYEQYF
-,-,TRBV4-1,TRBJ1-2,TGCGCCAGCAGCCCCGCACAGGGAGCCTATGGCTACACCTTC,CASSPAQGAYGYTF
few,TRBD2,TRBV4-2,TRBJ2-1,TGTGCCAGCAGCCAAGATGCAGACGGGACTAGCGACGGTGAGCAGTTCTTC,CASSQDADGTSDGEQFF
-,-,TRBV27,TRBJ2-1,TGTGCCAGCAGTCCCGAGCCGGTAGGGGAAAATGAGCAGTTCTTC,CASSPEPVGENEQFF
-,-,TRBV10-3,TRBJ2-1,TGTGCCACGATTGGGGTCGGCACTCGCTCCTACAATGAGCAGTTCTTC,CATIGVGTRSYNEQFF
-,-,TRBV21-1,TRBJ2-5,TGTGCCAGCAGCACTCGGCCGGGAGAAGAGACCCAGTACTTC,CASSTRPGEETQYF
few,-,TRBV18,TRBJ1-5,TGTGCCAGCTCACTGTCTTTGGTTGGAAGCAATCAGCCCCAGCATTTT,CASSLSLVGSNQPQHF